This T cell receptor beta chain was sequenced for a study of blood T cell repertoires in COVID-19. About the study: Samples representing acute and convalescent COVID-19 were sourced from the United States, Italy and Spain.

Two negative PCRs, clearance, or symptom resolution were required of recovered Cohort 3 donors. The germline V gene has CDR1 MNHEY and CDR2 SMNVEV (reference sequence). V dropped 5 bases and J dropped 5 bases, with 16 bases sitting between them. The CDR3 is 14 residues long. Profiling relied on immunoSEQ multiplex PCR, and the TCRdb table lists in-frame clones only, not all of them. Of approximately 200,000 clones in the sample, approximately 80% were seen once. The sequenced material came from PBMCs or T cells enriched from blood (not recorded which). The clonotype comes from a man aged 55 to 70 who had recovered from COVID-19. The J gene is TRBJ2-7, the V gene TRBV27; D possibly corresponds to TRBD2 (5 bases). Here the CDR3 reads CASSTPSSPHEQYF. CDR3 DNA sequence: TGTGCCAGCAGTACCCCTAGCAGCCCTCACGAGCAGTACTTC.